The 30 T cell receptor beta chains below were found in one sample sequenced in a study of technical replicates of blood from a few donors. The method was immunoSEQ multiplex PCR; TCRdb's version includes in-frame clones alone and lacks a portion of them. The profile covers about 85,000 clones, with roughly 94% appearing a single time and approximately 0.25% taken by the ten largest. The sequenced sample was T cells isolated from PBMCs. These TCRs come from a human donor in good health.

This clone has a single count. This rearrangement joins TRBV7-9 to TRBJ1-1, with 12 positions matching TRBD1. The CDR3 contains 19 residues. The ends lost 4 bases at V and 5 bases at J; junction bases unmatched: 17. CDR1 is SEHNR and CDR2 is FQNEAQ in the germline V gene (reference sequence). DNA for the CDR3: TGTGCCAGCAGCTCCTACCTTCACCTGGGACAGGGGGCGAGGACTGAAGCTTTCTTT. Amino acids: CASSSYLHLGQGARTEAFF.

The chain carries TRBV28 and TRBJ2-7; D may be TRBD2 (6 bases). Germline loops: CDR1 MDHEN, CDR2 SYDVKM. Trimming cost V 5 bases and J 1 base, with 24 bases left between them. This CDR3 is built from 18 residues. CDR3 residues: CASSPFLKGREFSYEQYF. The CDR3 nucleotides are TGTGCCAGCAGTCCCTTCTTGAAGGGGCGGGAATTTTCCTACGAGCAGTACTTC.

The chain's CDR3 is CASSPMGSSYNSPLHF. CDR3 bases: TGTGCCAGCAGCCCAATGGGGAGCTCCTATAATTCACCCCTCCACTTT. The genes are TRBV7-6 and TRBJ1-6; no clear D. The germline CDR1 and CDR2 sequences are SGHVS and FNYEAQ. V lost 5 bases and J 0 bases, leaving 11 bases between the germline ends. This CDR3 has 16 residues.

V usage is TRBV2 and J usage is TRBJ1-5, with D uncertain. The CDR3 loop spans 14 amino acids. CDR1 and CDR2 from the germline V gene are SNHLY and FYNNEI. Trimming left V 9 bases short and J 1 base short, with 13 bases between. The CDR3 DNA is TGTGCCAGTAAGCAAGGACTGAGCAATCAGCCCCAGCATTTT. As protein: CASKQGLSNQPQHF. Full variable domain (remainder filled in from reference TRBV2 and TRBJ1-5): EPEVTQTPSHQVTQMGQEVILRCVPISNHLYFYWYRQILGQKVEFLVSFYNNEISEKSEIFDDQFSVERPDGSNFTLKIRSTKLEDSAMYFCASKQGLSNQPQHFGDGTRLSIL.

The V gene is TRBV19, the J gene TRBJ1-1; 9 bases are a match to TRBD1. V shed 1 base, J shed 3 bases, and the junction held 3 bases outside the gene matches. The CDR3 runs 15 residues. CDR1 and CDR2 (germline): LNHDA, SQIVND (reference sequence). CDR3: CASSIGDRGDTEAFF. CDR3 bases: TGTGCCAGTAGTATAGGAGACAGGGGGGACACTGAAGCTTTCTTT.

The V call is TRBV6-5, the J call TRBJ1-5; D gene ambiguous. Germline CDR1 MNHEY, CDR2 SVGAGI. The CDR3 has 15 amino acids. The V and J ends lost 2 bases and 0 bases respectively, with 8 bases between them. This chain's CDR3 is CASSYTRYSNQPQHF. The DNA of the CDR3 is TGTGCCAGCAGTTACACTCGTTATAGCAATCAGCCCCAGCATTTT.

This sequence joins TRBV5-1 and TRBJ2-2; D may be TRBD1 (6 bases). This CDR3 spans 18 amino acids. Germline-derived CDR1 and CDR2 are SGHRS and YFSETQ. The V end lost 0 bases, the J end lost 1 base, and 16 bases lay between the germline ends. CDR3 sequence (DNA): TGCGCCAGCAGCTTGGGACAGGACCTTAGACTGAACACCGGGGAGCTGTTTTTT. Protein product: CASSLGQDLRLNTGELFF.

This chain's CDR3 is CASNPRGSSSYEQYF. The CDR3 DNA sequence: TGTGCCAGCAATCCACGGGGATCGAGCTCCTACGAGCAGTACTTC. The V and J genes are TRBV28 and TRBJ2-7, with D perhaps matching TRBD2 (5 bases). CDR1 and CDR2 (germline): MDHEN, SYDVKM. V shed 7 bases and J shed 0 bases, with 16 bases lying between them. This CDR3 is 15 amino acids long. The full variable domain, its missing parts supplied by reference TRBV28 and TRBJ2-7, is DVKVTQSSRYLVKRTGEKVFLECVQDMDHENMFWYRQDPGLGLRLIYFSYDVKMKEKGDIPEGYSVSREKKERFSLILESASTNQTSMYLCASNPRGSSSYEQYFGPGTRLTVT.

The chain carries TRBV2 and TRBJ2-1, with 7 bases identical to TRBD2. The CDR3 covers 15 residues. Germline CDR1 is SNHLY and CDR2 is FYNNEI. V dropped 6 bases and J dropped 5; count of bases not matched to a gene: 10. CDR3 protein: CASSLSLAVHNEQFF. For the CDR3, the DNA is TGTGCCAGCAGCCTCTCTCTAGCGGTACACAATGAGCAGTTCTTC.

The chain has TRBV6-6 and TRBJ2-3; D may be TRBD1 (6 bases). Deletions cut 0 bases from V and 0 bases from J, with 10 bases between. CDR1 is MNHNY, CDR2 SVGAGI, per germline (reference sequence). This CDR3 is built from 16 residues. DNA of the CDR3: TGTGCCAGCAGTTACTCTAGGGGGTCAAGCACAGATACGCAGTATTTT. Translating gives CASSYSRGSSTDTQYF.

In this sample, this clone turned up once. The chain is built from TRBV5-1 and TRBJ2-7; D possibly corresponds to TRBD1 (5 bases). The V end was cut by 2 bases, the J end by 2 bases, with 11 bases between. The CDR3 length is 14 residues. Germline CDR1 reads SGHRS; CDR2 reads YFSETQ. CDR3 nucleotide sequence: TGCGCCAGCAGCTTAGACAGAGAAACCTACGAGCAGTACTTC. It specifies CASSLDRETYEQYF.

The V gene is TRBV4-1, the J gene TRBJ1-1; a possible D gene is TRBD1 (5 bases). Looked up from germline, CDR1 is MGHRA and CDR2 is YSYEKL. CDR3 length: 15 residues. V was pared by 3 bases and J by 11 bases, with 22 bases between. DNA of the CDR3: TGCGCCAGCAGCCAGGGGGGGGGAAACTTTTATTCGGCTTTCTTT. Translated, it gives CASSQGGGNFYSAFF.

CDR3 coding DNA: TGCGCCAGCAGCCTTACACAGGGGGTAGGATACAATGAGCAGTTCTTC. It translates to CASSLTQGVGYNEQFF. The V call is TRBV4-1, the J call TRBJ2-1; 8 bases agree with TRBD1. Germline trimming cut 4 bases from V and 4 bases from J; bases unmatched to any gene: 9. CDR1 and CDR2 (germline): MGHRA, YSYEKL. There are 16 residues in the CDR3.

The V and J genes are TRBV27 and TRBJ2-1; 7 bases agree with TRBD2. Trimming cost V 6 bases and J 10 bases; bases outside gene matches: 9. The CDR3 totals 13 residues. Germline CDR1 MNHEY, CDR2 SMNVEV (reference sequence). CDR3 sequence: CASSPWGGPEQFF. In DNA form, the CDR3 reads TGTGCCAGCAGCCCTTGGGGGGGACCGGAGCAGTTCTTC.

The rearrangement links TRBV27 to TRBJ2-2; no firm D call. Trimming took off 5 bases at V and 6 bases at J, with 7 bases between the two ends. From germline, CDR1 is MNHEY and CDR2 SMNVEV (reference sequence). This CDR3 contains 12 residues. DNA of the CDR3: TGTGCCAGCAGTCCCCGAGCCGGGGAGCTGTTTTTT. Protein product: CASSPRAGELFF.

The gene calls are TRBV2 and TRBJ1-3; D is perhaps TRBD1 (6 bases). Trimming removed 2 bases from V and 4 bases from J, with 12 bases in between. Germline CDR1 is SNHLY and CDR2 is FYNNEI. The CDR3 loop spans 15 amino acids. The CDR3, as DNA: TGTGCCAGCAGTGAATCCAGGGGAGGGGGAAACACCATATATTTT. Its protein product is CASSESRGGGNTIYF.

The chain has TRBV6-5 and TRBJ1-2; D not resolved. CDR1 and CDR2 (germline): MNHEY, SVGAGI. The CDR3 has 14 residues. Deletions cut 2 bases from V and 4 bases from J, with 11 bases between. The CDR3 nucleotides read TGTGCCAGCAGTTACGACCAGCGCGTCTATGGCTACACCTTC. Translating gives CASSYDQRVYGYTF.

The rearrangement links TRBV5-4 to TRBJ1-1; D is unresolved. Per germline, CDR1 SGHNT and CDR2 YYREEE (reference sequence). The CDR3 length is 16 residues. V was trimmed by 3 bases and J by 4 bases, leaving 19 bases between them. CDR3 in DNA: TGTGCCAGCAGCTCCGGGGAGGTAGGTGATGGCACTGAAGCTTTCTTT. Its protein is CASSSGEVGDGTEAFF.

V gene TRBV4-1 combines with J gene TRBJ1-5; D unresolved. The CDR3 loop spans 16 amino acids. CDR1 MGHRA and CDR2 YSYEKL come from the germline V gene. V lost 2 bases and J lost 2, with 13 bases in between. DNA of the CDR3: TGCGCCAGCAGCCAAATAAACATGGTGGGCAATCAGCCCCAGCATTTT. Residues: CASSQINMVGNQPQHF.

The V and J genes are TRBV2 and TRBJ2-5; a possible D gene is TRBD2 (6 bases). The ends were cut back, 6 bases at V and 5 bases at J, with 16 bases in the middle. Germline V lookup: CDR1 SNHLY, CDR2 FYNNEI. The CDR3 has 14 residues. The CDR3 sequence: CASSGPGLSETQYF. The CDR3 DNA reads TGTGCCAGCAGCGGACCGGGACTTTCGGAGACCCAGTACTTC. The variable domain in full, with the rest retrieved from reference TRBV2 and TRBJ2-5, is EPEVTQTPSHQVTQMGQEVILRCVPISNHLYFYWYRQILGQKVEFLVSFYNNEISEKSEIFDDQFSVERPDGSNFTLKIRSTKLEDSAMYFCASSGPGLSETQYFGPGTRLLVL.

V is TRBV19 and J is TRBJ1-4; 10 nucleotides agree with TRBD1. The CDR3 covers 21 residues. V was pared by 3 bases and J by 2 bases, with 18 bases of the junction left unmatched. CDR1 LNHDA and CDR2 SQIVND come from the germline V gene (reference sequence). The CDR3 loop is CASSILLGGTGDFWTNEKLFF. In DNA form, the CDR3 reads TGTGCCAGTAGTATCCTTCTCGGGGGGACAGGGGATTTCTGGACTAATGAAAAACTGTTTTTT.

The chain couples TRBV2 to TRBJ2-1; the D gene is possibly TRBD2 (5 bases). The V end was cut by 8 bases, the J end by 5 bases, with 16 bases between. Germline V lookup: CDR1 SNHLY, CDR2 FYNNEI. CDR3 length equals 14 residues. For the CDR3, the DNA is TGTGCCAGCGCGGACTGGACTGGTAACAATGAGCAGTTCTTC. It is translated as CASADWTGNNEQFF.

The V call is TRBV29-1, the J call TRBJ1-1, with D unclear. Germline V gene lookup returns CDR1 SQVTM and CDR2 ANQGSEA. The V end was cut by 4 bases, the J end by 11 bases, with 20 bases between. This CDR3 is built from 13 residues. CDR3 bases: TGCAGCGTTGGGACTTCCGTCTGGGATAAGGCTTTCTTT. Its protein product is CSVGTSVWDKAFF.

This chain uses TRBV5-4 with TRBJ2-7; possibly TRBD1 for D (5 bases). V shed 2 bases and J shed 2 bases, with 8 bases lying between them. This CDR3 comprises 13 residues. Germline V CDR1 and CDR2: SGHNT, YYREEE (reference sequence). The CDR3 loop reads CASSFQGPYEQYF. The CDR3 nucleotides read TGTGCCAGCAGCTTTCAGGGCCCCTACGAGCAGTACTTC.

This rearrangement joins TRBV11-3 to TRBJ2-4, with 7 bases lining up with TRBD1. The CDR3 has 16 residues. CDR1 SGHNT and CDR2 YENEEA come from the germline V gene. Trimming took 5 bases from V and 7 from J; bases not matched to a gene: 14. The CDR3 spells CASSIGDSSSTNIQYF. In nucleotides, the CDR3 is TGTGCCAGCAGCATAGGGGACAGTTCCTCGACGAACATTCAGTACTTC.

The chain carries TRBV10-3 and TRBJ2-1; 10 nucleotides agree with TRBD1. This CDR3 spans 15 amino acids. With V trimmed by 4 bases and J by 2 bases, 2 bases remained unmatched. CDR1 and CDR2 (germline): ENHRY, SYGVKD. CDR3 amino acids: CAISAGTGAYNEQFF. The DNA of the CDR3 is TGTGCCATCAGTGCCGGGACAGGGGCCTACAATGAGCAGTTCTTC.

The rearrangement uses TRBV7-8 and TRBJ1-2; D perhaps matches TRBD1 (6 bases). Germline assignment: CDR1 SGHVS and CDR2 FQNEAQ. The CDR3 runs to 13 residues. Trimming cost V 1 base and J 8 bases, with 11 bases left between them. The CDR3 here is CASSLGTGNGYTF. The DNA of the CDR3 is TGTGCCAGCAGCTTAGGCACAGGGAACGGCTACACCTTC.

The chain has TRBV15 and TRBJ1-3, with D uncertain. CDR1 and CDR2 from the germline V gene are LNHNV and YYDKDF (reference sequence). Trimming took off 2 bases at V and 4 bases at J, with 15 bases between the two ends. This CDR3 region has 16 residues. The CDR3 sequence: CATSRSRSILGNTIYF. For the CDR3, the DNA is TGTGCCACCAGCAGATCCCGGAGTATATTAGGAAACACCATATATTTT.

This chain joins TRBV29-1 and TRBJ1-5; possibly TRBD1 for D (6 bases). This CDR3 is built from 14 residues. Germline V gives CDR1 SQVTM, CDR2 ANQGSEA. V was shortened by 6 bases and J by 10 bases, with 22 bases between the two germline ends. CDR3 amino acids: CSVGAGTASDPQHF. The CDR3 DNA reads TGCAGCGTGGGGGCTGGGACGGCTTCAGATCCCCAGCATTTT.

This chain joins TRBV5-4 and TRBJ1-1; 10 bases match TRBD1. The CDR3 is made up of 15 amino acids. Trimming took 4 bases from V and 0 from J; bases not matched to a gene: 3. CDR1 and CDR2 from the germline V gene are SGHNT and YYREEE (reference sequence). CDR3: CASSAGQGMNTEAFF. CDR3 coding DNA: TGTGCCAGCAGCGCGGGACAGGGGATGAACACTGAAGCTTTCTTT.